The sequence of this T cell receptor beta chain was determined in a study of shared clonotypes between healthy human individuals. Study observations and caveats: Specimens sampled were limited to blood, with tissue repertoires likely differing.

The deep-level immunoSEQ assay was used. The table came from immunoSEQ multiplex PCR; TCRdb's copy has only in-frame clones and leaves some out. The data hold some 2.1 million clones, with about 94% observed a single time. With 4 bases removed from V and 5 bases from J, the gap between germline ends came to 14 bases. Looked up from germline, CDR1 is SGHVS and CDR2 is FQNEAQ. This CDR3 is built from 14 residues. On this clone: Its specificity is not known.

Naive CD8 isolation took CD45RO-negative cells positively selected for CCR7 and excluded terminally differentiated effector memory CD45RA+ cells. Sequenced material: naive CD8+ T cells from PBMCs. The clonotype comes from a man aged 18 to 29 in good health. Some clones in this sample may be carry-over from other donors' samples. The rearrangement links TRBV7-8 to TRBJ1-2; no firm D call. The CDR3: CASSSRTDAYGYTF. The DNA for the CDR3 is TGTGCCAGCAGCTCACGGACGGACGCATATGGCTACACCTTC.